This T cell receptor (beta chain) appears in the sequencing data of a study of T cell changes during pregnancy in multiple sclerosis. Concerning this clone: This sample also contains other DNA sequences that code for the same CDR3.

The CDR3 has 13 residues. CDR1 and CDR2 (germline): LNHDA, SQIVND (reference sequence). The ends were cut back, 3 bases at V and 2 bases at J, with 8 bases in the middle. Assay: immunoSEQ multiplex PCR; the TCRdb copy retains only in-frame clones and omits some. Of roughly 100,000 clones listed, roughly 89% were seen once; the top ten hold more than 1.5%. The source of this sequence is a female donor in good health, enrolled as a control in a pregnancy study. The sequenced sample was peripheral blood, obtained after pregnancy. This chain connects TRBV19 to TRBJ2-7; the D gene is possibly TRBD1 (5 bases). The CDR3 DNA sequence: TGTGCCAGTAGTATCGACAGAGCCTACGAGCAGTACTTC. This encodes CASSIDRAYEQYF.